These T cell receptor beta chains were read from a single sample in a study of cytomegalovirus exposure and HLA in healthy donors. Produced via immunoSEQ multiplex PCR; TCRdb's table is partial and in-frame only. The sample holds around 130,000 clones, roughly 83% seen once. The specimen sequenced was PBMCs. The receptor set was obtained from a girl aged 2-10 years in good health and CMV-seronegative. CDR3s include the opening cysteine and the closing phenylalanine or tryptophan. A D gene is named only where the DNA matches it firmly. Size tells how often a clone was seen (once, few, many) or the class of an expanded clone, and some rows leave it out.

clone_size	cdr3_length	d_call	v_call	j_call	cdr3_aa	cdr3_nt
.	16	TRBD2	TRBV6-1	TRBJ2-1	CASSDSGLAGPNEQFF	TGTGCCAGCAGTGATAGTGGACTAGCGGGCCCCAATGAGCAGTTCTTC
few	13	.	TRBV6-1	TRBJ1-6	CASSAAENSPLHF	TGTGCCAGCAGCGCCGCCGAGAATTCACCCCTCCACTTT
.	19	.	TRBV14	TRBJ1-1	CASSQDIVLQGWLNTEAFF	TGTGCCAGCAGCCAAGATATAGTCCTTCAGGGTTGGCTGAACACTGAAGCTTTCTTT
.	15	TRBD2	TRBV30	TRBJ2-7	CAWSSLAGAAYEQYF	TGTGCCTGGAGTTCACTAGCGGGTGCGGCCTACGAGCAGTACTTC
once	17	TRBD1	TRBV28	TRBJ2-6	CASRMGQISSGANVLTF	TGTGCCAGCAGGATGGGACAGATAAGCTCTGGGGCCAACGTCCTGACTTTC
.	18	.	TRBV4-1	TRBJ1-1	CASSQGVGRGFGNTEAFF	TGCGCCAGCAGCCAAGGAGTCGGCAGGGGTTTTGGGAACACTGAAGCTTTCTTT
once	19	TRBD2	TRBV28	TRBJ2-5	CASSFDKLGATSGRETQYF	TGTGCCAGCAGTTTTGATAAGTTGGGGGCGACTAGCGGGAGGGAGACCCAGTACTTC
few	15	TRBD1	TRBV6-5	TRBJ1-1	CASRWTGAANTEAFF	TGTGCCAGCAGATGGACAGGGGCCGCCAACACTGAAGCTTTCTTT
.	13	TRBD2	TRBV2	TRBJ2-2	CASRVLAAGELFF	TGTGCCAGCAGAGTACTAGCGGCCGGGGAGCTGTTTTTT
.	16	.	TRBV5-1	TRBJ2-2	CASSLWGAANTGELFF	TGCGCCAGCAGCTTGTGGGGCGCCGCGAACACCGGGGAGCTGTTTTTT
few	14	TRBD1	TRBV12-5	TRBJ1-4	CASGSGQGNEKLFF	TGTGCTAGTGGTTCCGGACAGGGCAATGAAAAACTGTTTTTT
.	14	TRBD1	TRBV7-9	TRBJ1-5	CASSLGGLDQPQHF	TGTGCCAGCAGCCTAGGGGGCTTGGATCAGCCCCAGCATTTT
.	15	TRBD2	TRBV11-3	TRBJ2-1	CASSPSLAGDNEQFF	TGTGCCAGCAGCCCCAGTCTAGCGGGAGACAATGAGCAGTTCTTC
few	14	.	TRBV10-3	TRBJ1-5	CASSPDSSNQPQHF	TGTGCCAGCTCACCCGACAGCTCTAATCAGCCCCAGCATTTT
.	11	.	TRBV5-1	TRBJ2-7	CASRADDFWYF	TGCGCCAGCAGAGCGGACGACTTTTGGTACTTC
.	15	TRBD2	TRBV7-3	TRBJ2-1	CASSLGGRAYNEQFF	TGTGCCAGCAGCTTAGGTGGGAGGGCCTACAATGAGCAGTTCTTC
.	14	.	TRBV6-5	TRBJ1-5	CASRGGGANQPQHF	TGTGCCAGCAGGGGAGGGGGGGCCAATCAGCCCCAGCATTTT
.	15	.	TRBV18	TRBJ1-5	CASSPTGGSNQPQHF	TGTGCCAGCTCACCAACCGGGGGAAGCAATCAGCCCCAGCATTTT
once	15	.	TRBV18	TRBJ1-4	CASGGQDATNEKLFF	TGTGCCAGCGGGGGACAAGATGCAACTAATGAAAAACTGTTTTTT
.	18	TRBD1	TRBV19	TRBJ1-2	CASSIVQTGGIPNYGYTF	TGTGCCAGTAGTATAGTCCAGACAGGGGGCATCCCTAACTATGGCTACACCTTC
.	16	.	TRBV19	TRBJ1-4	CASSSPEDRVDEKLFF	TGTGCCAGTAGTAGCCCCGAGGATAGAGTTGATGAAAAACTGTTTTTT
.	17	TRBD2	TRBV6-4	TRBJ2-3	CASNRTGQRGGRDTQYF	TGTGCCAGCAATCGAACAGGGCAGCGGGGGGGCCGAGATACGCAGTATTTT
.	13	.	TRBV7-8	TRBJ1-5	CASSLRQGQPQHF	TGTGCCAGCAGCCTACGACAAGGTCAGCCCCAGCATTTT
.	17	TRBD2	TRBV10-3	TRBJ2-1	CAISDPSRGGAYNEQFF	TGTGCCATCAGTGACCCGTCCCGCGGGGGAGCCTACAATGAGCAGTTCTTC
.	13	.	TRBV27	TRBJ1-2	CASSSSASGGYTF	TGTGCCAGCAGCTCGAGTGCTTCGGGTGGCTACACCTTC
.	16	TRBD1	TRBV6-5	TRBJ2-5	CASSYQGDRPQETQYF	TGTGCCAGCAGTTACCAGGGGGACAGACCCCAAGAGACCCAGTACTTC
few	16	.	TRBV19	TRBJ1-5	CASSMEVAGNNQPQHF	TGTGCCAGTAGTATGGAGGTAGCGGGAAACAATCAGCCCCAGCATTTT
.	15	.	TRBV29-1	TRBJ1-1	CSVGTQVNSNTEAFF	TGCAGCGTTGGGACACAGGTCAATTCCAACACTGAAGCTTTCTTT
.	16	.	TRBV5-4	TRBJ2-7	CASSLARGGLFYEQYF	TGTGCCAGCAGCTTGGCCCGGGGTGGGCTATTCTACGAGCAGTACTTC
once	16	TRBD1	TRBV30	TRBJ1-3	CAWSVRRDRVGNTIYF	TGTGCCTGGAGTGTAAGAAGGGACAGGGTTGGAAACACCATATATTTT
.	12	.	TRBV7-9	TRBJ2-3	CASSQTSDTQYF	TGTGCCAGCAGCCAGACTTCAGATACGCAGTATTTT
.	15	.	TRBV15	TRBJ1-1	CATSRVYSGSTEAFF	TGTGCCACCAGCAGAGTTTACTCCGGGAGCACTGAAGCTTTCTTT
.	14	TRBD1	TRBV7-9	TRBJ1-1	CASSVTGANTEAFF	TGTGCCAGCAGCGTGACAGGGGCGAACACTGAAGCTTTCTTT
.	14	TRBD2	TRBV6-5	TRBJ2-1	CASRRLAGEGEQFF	TGTGCCAGCAGACGACTAGCGGGAGAGGGTGAGCAGTTCTTC
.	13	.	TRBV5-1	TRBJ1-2	CASSLDRAYGYIF	TGCGCCAGCAGCTTGGACAGGGCCTATGGCTACATCTTC
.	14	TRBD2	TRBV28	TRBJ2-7	CASSQTSGRGEQYF	TGTGCCAGCAGTCAGACTAGCGGGAGAGGCGAGCAGTACTTC
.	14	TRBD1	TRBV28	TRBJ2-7	CASRTGTASYEQYF	TGTGCCAGCAGAACCGGGACAGCGTCCTACGAGCAGTACTTC
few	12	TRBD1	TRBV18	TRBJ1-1	CASSPPGQVAFF	TGTGCCAGCTCACCCCCGGGACAGGTAGCTTTCTTT
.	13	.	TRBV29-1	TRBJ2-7	CSVEVGGSYEQYF	TGCAGCGTTGAAGTCGGCGGCTCCTACGAGCAGTACTTC
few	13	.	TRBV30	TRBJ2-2	CAWSADNVGELFF	TGTGCCTGGAGCGCTGACAATGTCGGGGAGCTGTTTTTT
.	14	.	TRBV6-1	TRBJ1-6	CASSAAGIESTLHF	TGTGCCAGCAGCGCCGCAGGGATCGAGTCCACCCTCCACTTT
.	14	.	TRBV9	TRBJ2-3	CASSLGSSTDTQYF	TGTGCCAGCAGCCTCGGGTCCAGCACAGATACGCAGTATTTT
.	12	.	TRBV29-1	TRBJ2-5	CSVISGDVTQYF	TGCAGCGTTATTAGTGGAGACGTGACCCAGTACTTC
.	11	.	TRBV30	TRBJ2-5	CAWTGKETQYF	TGTGCCTGGACGGGAAAGGAGACCCAGTACTTC
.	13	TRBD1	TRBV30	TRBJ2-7	CAWSGDRGPEQYF	TGTGCCTGGAGTGGGGACAGGGGGCCCGAGCAGTACTTC
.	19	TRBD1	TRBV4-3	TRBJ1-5	CASSRLPGQGLFGNQPQHF	TGCGCCAGCAGCCGATTGCCGGGACAGGGACTCTTTGGCAATCAGCCCCAGCATTTT
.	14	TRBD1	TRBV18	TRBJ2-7	CASSQGTGTYEQYF	TGTGCCAGCTCACAGGGGACAGGGACTTACGAGCAGTACTTC
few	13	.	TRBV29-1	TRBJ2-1	CSVEASVYNEQFF	TGCAGCGTTGAGGCTAGCGTGTACAATGAGCAGTTCTTC